A selection of T cell receptor beta chains follows, all from one sample in a study of CXCR3-negative and CXCR3-positive naive CD8 T cells. Reanalyzing the 5' RACE reads, TCRdb keeps one entry per CDR3 protein, without DNA. Its table lists about 41,000 distinct CDR3 sequences. The sample was naive CXCR3- CD8+ T cells from blood. These receptors originate from a human donor in good health. Some clones in this sample may be carry-over from other donors' samples. Both conserved end residues are part of each CDR3. Fields, in order: clone size, J gene, V gene, CDR3 protein. Size values are once, few and many counts, or a class for expanded clones, and some rows have none.

clone size: -; J gene: TRBJ2-7; V gene: TRBV29-1; CDR3 protein: CSVRTGSYEQYF
clone size: -; J gene: TRBJ1-6; V gene: TRBV5-1; CDR3 protein: CASSLTGWPSPLHF
clone size: -; J gene: TRBJ1-2; V gene: TRBV10-3; CDR3 protein: CAISEQQGVDYGYTF
clone size: -; J gene: TRBJ2-7; V gene: TRBV7-3; CDR3 protein: CASSLILGRSSYEQYF
clone size: medium-sized; J gene: TRBJ2-1; V gene: TRBV20-1; CDR3 protein: CSAEQPQSNSYNEQFF
clone size: -; J gene: TRBJ2-7; V gene: TRBV19; CDR3 protein: CASSIGGGTYEQYF
clone size: -; J gene: TRBJ2-5; V gene: TRBV28; CDR3 protein: CASRTANLQETQYF
clone size: -; J gene: TRBJ1-1; V gene: TRBV7-9; CDR3 protein: CASSLGGDYTEAFF
clone size: -; J gene: TRBJ2-1; V gene: TRBV6-1; CDR3 protein: CASSEVDRVGYSEQFF
clone size: -; J gene: TRBJ2-5; V gene: TRBV4-3; CDR3 protein: CASSQAATSGEETQYF
clone size: -; J gene: TRBJ2-7; V gene: TRBV4-2; CDR3 protein: CASSVEGADYEQYF
clone size: -; J gene: TRBJ2-3; V gene: TRBV15; CDR3 protein: CATSRGTGIDTQYF
clone size: -; J gene: TRBJ1-5; V gene: TRBV28; CDR3 protein: CASSRSGVWTQHF
clone size: -; J gene: TRBJ2-1; V gene: TRBV29-1; CDR3 protein: CSETAGLAGEPYNEQFF
clone size: -; J gene: TRBJ2-3; V gene: TRBV5-4; CDR3 protein: CASSLAAEDTQYF
clone size: -; J gene: TRBJ1-5; V gene: TRBV12-3/TRBV12-4; CDR3 protein: CASSSTRLGLFNQPQHF
clone size: -; J gene: TRBJ2-7; V gene: TRBV28; CDR3 protein: CASSHRGGGYEQYF
clone size: -; J gene: TRBJ2-1; V gene: TRBV14; CDR3 protein: CASSHRLRGLNEQFF
clone size: -; J gene: TRBJ2-7; V gene: TRBV29-1; CDR3 protein: CSVEVIAGGHPYEQYF
clone size: -; J gene: TRBJ1-4; V gene: TRBV7-9; CDR3 protein: CASSFLPQGGWTNEKLFF
clone size: medium-sized; J gene: TRBJ2-1; V gene: TRBV12-3/TRBV12-4; CDR3 protein: CASSPSGGANDEQFF
clone size: -; J gene: TRBJ2-1; V gene: TRBV24-1; CDR3 protein: CATSAGANNEQFF
clone size: -; J gene: TRBJ1-1; V gene: TRBV4-3; CDR3 protein: CASSQDQMTAGPEAFF
clone size: -; J gene: TRBJ1-2; V gene: TRBV29-1; CDR3 protein: CSVESPGQGPSANYGYTF
clone size: -; J gene: TRBJ1-3; V gene: TRBV4-3; CDR3 protein: CASSPFVATEGWNTTYF
clone size: -; J gene: TRBJ2-7; V gene: TRBV4-3; CDR3 protein: CASSPSVVGDLYEQYF
clone size: -; J gene: TRBJ2-3; V gene: TRBV2; CDR3 protein: CASSEAVDPDTQYF
clone size: -; J gene: TRBJ1-4; V gene: TRBV7-2; CDR3 protein: CASSQTGALNEKLFF
clone size: -; J gene: TRBJ2-7; V gene: TRBV6-2/TRBV6-3; CDR3 protein: CASSYRTELEQYF
clone size: -; J gene: TRBJ1-2; V gene: TRBV20-1; CDR3 protein: CSAPGQVLYGYTF
clone size: -; J gene: TRBJ2-7; V gene: TRBV2; CDR3 protein: CASSDEAGEPYEQYF
clone size: -; J gene: TRBJ2-7; V gene: TRBV20-1; CDR3 protein: CSARDWAGTNSYEQYF
clone size: -; J gene: TRBJ2-3; V gene: TRBV2; CDR3 protein: CASSGLGLATSTDTQYF
clone size: -; J gene: TRBJ2-7; V gene: TRBV27; CDR3 protein: CASSLRVWGTYEQYF
clone size: -; J gene: TRBJ1-1; V gene: TRBV6-5; CDR3 protein: CASTTGERGEAFF
clone size: -; J gene: TRBJ2-7; V gene: TRBV4-3; CDR3 protein: CASSQDQGSLYEQYF
clone size: -; J gene: TRBJ2-5; V gene: TRBV7-8; CDR3 protein: CASSLHRQGAQETQYF
clone size: -; J gene: TRBJ2-1; V gene: TRBV7-9; CDR3 protein: CASSSGDTSGGAGPWVEQFF
clone size: medium-sized; J gene: TRBJ1-4; V gene: TRBV27; CDR3 protein: CASSLGLAQGKLFF
clone size: -; J gene: TRBJ2-1; V gene: TRBV20-1; CDR3 protein: CSANPLGGALINEQFF
clone size: -; J gene: TRBJ1-4; V gene: TRBV6-6; CDR3 protein: CASRRTEATNEKLFF
clone size: -; J gene: TRBJ1-4; V gene: TRBV6-5; CDR3 protein: CASSTTGSTNEKLFF
clone size: -; J gene: TRBJ2-1; V gene: TRBV28; CDR3 protein: CASSFARGHYNEQFF
clone size: -; J gene: TRBJ2-7; V gene: TRBV29-1; CDR3 protein: CSVEGRQPYEQYF
clone size: -; J gene: TRBJ2-4; V gene: TRBV18; CDR3 protein: CASSPPDFSGKNIQYF
clone size: -; J gene: TRBJ2-1; V gene: TRBV7-3; CDR3 protein: CASTPGGADEQFF
clone size: -; J gene: TRBJ2-3; V gene: TRBV6-1; CDR3 protein: CASRDGLTDTQYF
clone size: -; J gene: TRBJ2-1; V gene: TRBV7-3; CDR3 protein: CASSSIGGWSEQFF
clone size: -; J gene: TRBJ2-2; V gene: TRBV10-3; CDR3 protein: CAISESSSGYTGELFF
clone size: -; J gene: TRBJ2-7; V gene: TRBV7-8; CDR3 protein: CASSLVAFEQYF
clone size: -; J gene: TRBJ1-1; V gene: TRBV20-1; CDR3 protein: CSARDQGDTEAFF
clone size: -; J gene: TRBJ2-1; V gene: TRBV5-1; CDR3 protein: CASSLGRGDDEQFF
clone size: -; J gene: TRBJ2-3; V gene: TRBV7-2; CDR3 protein: CASSYAADTQYF
clone size: -; J gene: TRBJ2-1; V gene: TRBV28; CDR3 protein: CASLDRDSHNEQFF
clone size: -; J gene: TRBJ1-1; V gene: TRBV28; CDR3 protein: CASSPGTFAFF
clone size: -; J gene: TRBJ1-1; V gene: TRBV19; CDR3 protein: CASSIGSRGVDTEAFF
clone size: -; J gene: TRBJ2-7; V gene: TRBV27; CDR3 protein: CASSLSTSDYEQYF
clone size: medium-sized; J gene: TRBJ1-1; V gene: TRBV25-1; CDR3 protein: CASSEGNTEAFF